Presented here are 28 T cell receptor beta chains from one specimen sequenced in a study of T cell repertoires in cytomegalovirus infection. Their cognate antigens are unknown. Using its own MiXCR run on the reads, TCRdb lists one record per CDR3 protein. This sample has about 89,000 distinct CDR3 sequences, with around 32% found just once. This specimen was CD8+ T cells from cultured PBMCs, taken from culture after CMV antigen stimulation. The receptors derive from a human donor in good health (CMV status not recorded). Some clones in this sample may be carry-over from other donors' samples.

This clonotype was seen once. The chain combines TRBV12-3 or TRBV12-4 with TRBJ2-1; 7 nucleotides line up with TRBD1. Germline trimming cut 2 bases from V and 5 bases from J; bases unmatched to any gene: 6. The length of the CDR3 is 15 residues. The CDR3: CASSLWGTVNNEQFF. The CDR3 nucleotides are TGTGCCAGCAGTTTATGGGGGACAGTTAACAATGAGCAGTTCTTC.

As regards this clonotype: The junction shows a germline mismatch at one end, possibly a read error. The chain employs TRBV20-1 and TRBJ1-5; D remains ambiguous. The V gene's germline CDR1 is DFQATT and CDR2 SNEGSKA (reference sequence). CDR3 length: 14 residues. The CDR3 DNA reads as TGCAGTGCTCATCCTGGTGGGAACAATCAGCTCCAGCATTTT. Encoded protein: CSAHPGGNNQLQHF.

The V and J genes are TRBV9 and TRBJ2-7; TRBD2 might be the D (6 bases). The V and J ends lost 3 bases and 1 base respectively, with 8 bases between them. The CDR3 consists of 13 residues. CDR1 is SGDLS and CDR2 is YYNGEE in the germline V gene. CDR3 loop: CASSAGGSYEQYF. The CDR3 DNA follows: TGTGCCAGCAGCGCTGGGGGGTCCTACGAGCAGTACTTC.

The chain joins TRBV29-1 to TRBJ2-2; possibly TRBD1 or TRBD2 for D (5 bases each). Trimming pared 3 bases from V and 5 bases from J, leaving 16 bases between. Germline V gene lookup returns CDR1 SQVTM and CDR2 ANQGSEA. This CDR3 is built from 15 residues. The CDR3 spells CSVDRRGGGTGELFF. In DNA, the CDR3 is TGCAGCGTTGACCGTCGCGGTGGGGGAACCGGGGAGCTGTTTTTT.

V usage is TRBV7-6 and J usage is TRBJ2-7; 7 nucleotides match TRBD2. Germline assignment: CDR1 SGHVS and CDR2 FNYEAQ. The CDR3 contains 15 residues. After removal of 2 bases from V and 6 bases from J, the junction contained 10 bases not matched to a gene. The CDR3 spells CASSLSPPGRAEQYF. CDR3 nucleotide sequence: TGTGCCAGCAGCTTATCCCCCCCGGGGAGGGCCGAGCAGTACTTC.

In its sample, this clonotype was seen a few times. The chain has TRBV7-9 and TRBJ2-1; no clear D gene. The germline V and J ends were trimmed by 2 bases and 10 bases, with 9 bases remaining between them. The germline gives CDR1 SEHNR, CDR2 FQNEAQ (reference sequence). The CDR3 runs 12 residues. DNA for the CDR3: TGTGCCAGCAGCTTATCCGGGTCCGAGCAGTTCTTC. Encoded protein: CASSLSGSEQFF. The whole variable domain, filled in from reference TRBV7-9 and TRBJ2-1, reads DTGVSQNPRHKITKRGQNVTFRCDPISEHNRLYWYRQTLGQGPEFLTYFQNEAQLEKSRLLSDRFSAERPKGSFSTLEIQRTEQGDSAMYLCASSLSGSEQFFGPGTRLTVL.

In nucleotides, the CDR3 is TGTGCCAGCAGTGAATATGTAGCGGGGGTAGCCTTACTCCAAACAGATACGCAGTATTTT. Its protein product is CASSEYVAGVALLQTDTQYF. This rearrangement joins TRBV2 to TRBJ2-3; 9 nucleotides agree with TRBD2. V was clipped by 2 bases and J by 3 bases; unmatched bases: 18. Germline-derived CDR1 and CDR2 are SNHLY and FYNNEI. The CDR3 sequence is 20 residues long.

The J gene is TRBJ1-6, the V gene TRBV4-2, with D maybe TRBD1 (6 bases). The germline V gene has CDR1 LGHNA and CDR2 YNFKEQ. This CDR3 is 15 amino acids long. Trimming took 1 base from V and 9 from J, leaving 13 bases between them. The DNA of the CDR3 is TGTGCCAGCAGCCAAGCCCCAACAGGGATTTCACCCCTCCACTTT. Protein sequence: CASSQAPTGISPLHF.

This clonotype was detected many times. This sequence joins TRBV28 and TRBJ1-1; weak D call: TRBD1 (6 bases). CDR1 MDHEN and CDR2 SYDVKM come from the germline V gene. Trimming pared 6 bases from V and 1 base from J, leaving 15 bases between. The CDR3 length is 15 residues. DNA of the CDR3: TGTGCCAGCAGCCCAGCACAGGGACCGAACACTGAAGCTTTCTTT. Amino acids: CASSPAQGPNTEAFF. The full variable domain, rest sourced from reference TRBV28 and TRBJ1-1, is DVKVTQSSRYLVKRTGEKVFLECVQDMDHENMFWYRQDPGLGLRLIYFSYDVKMKEKGDIPEGYSVSREKKERFSLILESASTNQTSMYLCASSPAQGPNTEAFFGQGTRLTVV.

The rearrangement joins TRBV12-3 or TRBV12-4 to TRBJ1-1; perhaps TRBD1 as D (5 bases). Trimming took 4 bases from V and 9 from J, leaving 15 bases between them. The CDR3 has 13 residues. CDR3 nucleotide sequence: TGTGCCAGCAGTTCCCCACAGGAGTTTAAAGCTTTCTTT. Its protein is CASSSPQEFKAFF.

V usage is TRBV5-1 and J usage is TRBJ2-1; 14 nucleotides agree with TRBD2. The J segment lost 7 bases and the V segment lost 4 bases, leaving 13 bases of the junction unmatched. Germline V CDR1 and CDR2: SGHRS, YFSETQ. The CDR3 sequence is 18 residues long. CDR3 loop: CASSQLPTSGGDWNEQFF. The CDR3 nucleotides read TGCGCCAGCAGCCAACTGCCGACTAGCGGGGGGGATTGGAATGAGCAGTTCTTC.

V gene TRBV29-1 combines with J gene TRBJ2-7; D gene ambiguous. Germline CDR1 is SQVTM and CDR2 is ANQGSEA. This CDR3 contains 11 residues. Trimming cost V 3 bases and J 5 bases, with 8 bases left between them. As DNA, the CDR3 is TGCAGCGTTGAGTACAGCCACGAGCAGTACTTC. Encoded protein: CSVEYSHEQYF.

The chain has TRBV7-9 and TRBJ2-7; 8 bases agree with TRBD2. Germline CDR1 and CDR2: SEHNR and FQNEAQ (reference sequence). The CDR3 spans 16 residues. The J segment lost 3 bases and the V segment lost 5 bases, leaving 12 bases of the junction unmatched. The CDR3 reads CASSPRFDSGVYEQYF. The CDR3 nucleotides are TGTGCCAGCAGCCCCCGGTTTGATAGCGGGGTCTACGAGCAGTACTTC. Based on the CDR3 plus reference TRBV7-9 and TRBJ2-7, the full variable domain is DTGVSQNPRHKITKRGQNVTFRCDPISEHNRLYWYRQTLGQGPEFLTYFQNEAQLEKSRLLSDRFSAERPKGSFSTLEIQRTEQGDSAMYLCASSPRFDSGVYEQYFGPGTRLTVT.

This chain connects TRBV7-2 to TRBJ1-1; 9 nucleotides line up with TRBD1. V shed 4 bases and J 6 bases; nucleotides not matched to a gene: 0. This CDR3 contains 12 residues. CDR1 and CDR2 (germline): SGHTA, FQGNSA. The CDR3 DNA follows: TGTGCCAGCAGCTGGACAGGGGCTGAAGCTTTCTTT. This codes for CASSWTGAEAFF.

This clonotype was counted a few times. This chain joins TRBV12-3 or TRBV12-4 and TRBJ2-1; D is unresolved. The V end was cut by 4 bases, the J end by 10 bases, with 11 bases between. CDR3 size: 12 residues. In DNA form, the CDR3 reads TGTGCCAGCAGTTACGAAATCAGGGAGCAGTTCTTC. Amino acids: CASSYEIREQFF.

This clonotype was seen a handful of times. This chain joins TRBV7-2 and TRBJ1-6, with 8 positions matching TRBD1. The junction had 10 bases not matched to a gene; V was cut back by 8 bases and J by 7 bases. CDR3 length: 15 residues. Per the germline V gene, CDR1 is SGHTA and CDR2 is FQGNSA. CDR3 residues: CASRARTGSNSPLHF. Written as DNA, the CDR3 is TGTGCCAGCCGGGCTCGGACAGGGTCCAATTCACCCCTCCACTTT.

This clonotype was picked up a small number of times. V is TRBV5-1 and J is TRBJ1-5; no clear D gene. The V and J ends lost 0 bases and 1 base respectively, with 8 bases between them. CDR3 length equals 15 residues. CDR1 is SGHRS and CDR2 is YFSETQ in the germline V gene. In DNA form, the CDR3 reads TGCGCCAGCAGCTTGGGTGGCGCAAGCAATCAGCCCCAGCATTTT. Translation gives CASSLGGASNQPQHF.

This clonotype turned up a few times. This chain uses TRBV7-6 with TRBJ1-1; D is unclear. The length of the CDR3 is 16 residues. The V gene lost 1 base and the J gene lost 3 bases, with 15 bases spanning the gap. Germline V CDR1 and CDR2: SGHVS, FNYEAQ. DNA for the CDR3: TGTGCCAGCAGCTTAGGAAGCACGGCGGATTACACTGAAGCTTTCTTT. Amino acid sequence: CASSLGSTADYTEAFF.

This clonotype occurred a few times. The chain carries TRBV7-6 and TRBJ1-2, with TRBD1 matching 8 bases. Germline trimming cut 1 base from V and 4 bases from J; bases unmatched to any gene: 8. This CDR3 is built from 16 residues. Germline CDR1 SGHVS, CDR2 FNYEAQ. CDR3 DNA: TGTGCCAGCAGCTTAGGGGTGGGACAGGCGTTCTATGGCTACACCTTC. It codes for CASSLGVGQAFYGYTF. Filled out from reference TRBV7-6 and TRBJ1-2, the complete variable domain reads GAGVSQSPRYKVTKRGQDVALRCDPISGHVSLYWYRQALGQGPEFLTYFNYEAQQDKSGLPNDRFSAERPEGSISTLTIQRTEQRDSAMYRCASSLGVGQAFYGYTFGSGTRLTVV.

This clonotype occurred a few times. The rearrangement uses TRBV7-9 and TRBJ2-1, with 7 nucleotides matching TRBD2. V lost 4 bases to trimming and J lost 4 bases; unmatched junction nucleotides: 13. Germline CDR1 is SEHNR and CDR2 is FQNEAQ (reference sequence). There are 17 residues in the CDR3. CDR3 sequence reads: CASSSPWAGERYNEQFF. The CDR3 nucleotides read TGTGCCAGCAGCTCGCCTTGGGCGGGGGAAAGGTACAATGAGCAGTTCTTC.

This chain joins TRBV12-3 or TRBV12-4 and TRBJ2-7; D assignment may be TRBD1 or TRBD2 (5 bases each). V shed 5 bases and J shed 0 bases, with 14 bases lying between them. There are 15 residues in the CDR3. CDR3 sequence: CASSRHRDGSYEQYF. The CDR3 DNA follows: TGTGCCAGCAGTCGGCACCGGGACGGCTCCTACGAGCAGTACTTC.

This chain links TRBV9 with TRBJ1-1; the D is unclear. This CDR3 spans 13 amino acids. Germline CDR1 is SGDLS and CDR2 is YYNGEE. V lost 2 bases to trimming and J lost 1 base, with 6 bases between them. The CDR3 spells CASSVRENTEAFF. The CDR3 DNA reads TGTGCCAGCAGCGTGAGGGAGAACACTGAAGCTTTCTTT.

The genes are TRBV5-6 and TRBJ1-2, with 9 positions matching TRBD1. CDR1 SGHDT and CDR2 YYEEEE come from the germline V gene. The CDR3 extends over 15 amino acids. J was trimmed by 5 bases and V by 0 bases; bases with no gene match: 5. The CDR3 here is CASSLETGGAYGYTF. The CDR3 DNA sequence: TGTGCCAGCAGCTTGGAGACAGGGGGGGCGTATGGCTACACCTTC.

This clonotype came up a few times. The gene calls are TRBV2 and TRBJ2-3; 15 nucleotides align to TRBD2. Germline V gives CDR1 SNHLY, CDR2 FYNNEI. This CDR3 has 15 amino acids. The junction had 1 base not matched to a gene; V was cut back by 5 bases and J by 4 bases. CDR3 region: CASSWTSGGADTQYF. Written as DNA, the CDR3 is TGTGCCAGCAGTTGGACTAGCGGGGGGGCAGATACGCAGTATTTT.

The chain combines TRBV7-2 with TRBJ2-7; D not resolved. V was shortened by 4 bases and J by 4 bases, with 8 bases between the two germline ends. This CDR3 spans 12 amino acids. Germline assignment: CDR1 SGHTA and CDR2 FQGNSA. The CDR3 DNA follows: TGTGCCAGCAGCTCCAGATATTACGAGCAGTACTTC. As protein: CASSSRYYEQYF.

This clonotype was detected ten times or more. The gene calls are TRBV3-1 and TRBJ2-1; D is unresolved. The CDR3 extends over 12 amino acids. Germline-derived CDR1 and CDR2 are LGHDT and YNNKEL (reference sequence). The germline V and J ends were trimmed by 0 bases and 15 bases, with 12 bases remaining between them. The CDR3 DNA reads as TGTGCCAGCAGCCAAGATGAGCGCGTCTTGTTCTTC. Amino acids: CASSQDERVLFF.

This clonotype was seen a handful of times. This sequence joins TRBV20-1 and TRBJ2-3, with 10 bases lining up with TRBD2. There are 18 residues in the CDR3. Germline loops: CDR1 DFQATT, CDR2 SNEGSKA (reference sequence). Trimming at V came to 7 bases and at J to 0 bases, leaving 16 bases not matched to a gene. The CDR3 DNA sequence: TGCAGTGAAAGAGATGGTAGCGGGGGGCAAACCAGCACAGATACGCAGTATTTT. Its protein product is CSERDGSGGQTSTDTQYF.

This rearrangement joins TRBV3-1 to TRBJ2-5; D is perhaps TRBD2 (5 bases). V gave up 2 bases and J gave up 0 bases, with 19 bases separating them. Germline CDR1 LGHDT, CDR2 YNNKEL (reference sequence). This CDR3 is 18 amino acids long. The CDR3 DNA reads TGTGCCAGCAGCCAAAGTATCCCCCTAACGGGGTACCAAGAGACCCAGTACTTC. As protein: CASSQSIPLTGYQETQYF.